This is a list of T cell receptor beta chains from one sample in a study of blood T cell repertoires in COVID-19. This table comes from immunoSEQ multiplex PCR, and its TCRdb copy is limited to in-frame clones, with some not included. This sample has 300,000 to 400,000 clones, with more than 70% found just once. Sequenced input: peripheral blood. These receptors came from a woman between 65 and 79 years old with COVID-19, enrolled during active disease. The CDR3 runs from the conserved cysteine through the conserved F or W. A D gene is named only where the DNA matches it firmly.

j_call d_call v_call cdr3_nt cdr3_aa
TRBJ2-7 - TRBV25-1 TGTGCCAGCAGTGAATGGTTAGAACGGGTTGACGAGCAGTACTTC CASSEWLERVDEQYF
TRBJ2-6 - TRBV19 TGTGCCAGTCGGAGTATAAAAGGACAGTCTCATGGCGTCCTGACTTTC CASRSIKGQSHGVLTF
TRBJ2-2 TRBD2 TRBV6-5 TGTGCCAGCAGGGGTAGCGGGGGGGTATCCGGGGAGCTGTTTTTT CASRGSGGVSGELFF
TRBJ2-3 TRBD2 TRBV7-9 TGTGCCAGCAGCCCCGGACTAGCGGGGAGGGCAGATACGCAGTATTTT CASSPGLAGRADTQYF
TRBJ1-3 - TRBV5-1 TGCGCCAGCAGCCCCGGGAACACCATATATTTT CASSPGNTIYF
TRBJ2-5 TRBD2 TRBV5-1 TGCGCCAGCAGCTCGACTAGCGGAGCACCGCCCGGGACCCAGTACTTC CASSSTSGAPPGTQYF
TRBJ2-3 - TRBV27 TGTGCCAGCAGTTTATTTGGGAGGAGGGGTTCCACAGATACGCAGTATTTT CASSLFGRRGSTDTQYF
TRBJ1-2 TRBD1 TRBV7-9 TGTGCCAGCAGCCCCCCTCGTCCAGGGGGAGATGGCTACACCTTC CASSPPRPGGDGYTF
TRBJ2-3 - TRBV4-3 TGCGCCAGCAGCTCCACAGGGAACACAGATACGCAGTATTTT CASSSTGNTDTQYF
TRBJ1-2 - TRBV19 TGTGCCAGTAGTATCCAGGGTTCGGGCTATGGCTACACCTTC CASSIQGSGYGYTF
TRBJ2-2 - TRBV7-9 TGTGCCAGCAGCTCTCCTACTACGGGCGGAGGCGGGGAGCTGTTTTTT CASSSPTTGGGGELFF
TRBJ2-7 TRBD1 TRBV7-2 TGTGCCAGCAGCTTATCGGGACAGCCCTACGAGCAGTACTTC CASSLSGQPYEQYF
TRBJ2-7 TRBD1 TRBV27 TGTGCCAGCAGTTTATGGGGACAGGCGGACGAGCAGTACTTC CASSLWGQADEQYF
TRBJ2-5 TRBD2 TRBV7-2 TGTGCCAGCAGCGTCGGACTAGCGGGGTTCGGAGAGACCCAGTACTTC CASSVGLAGFGETQYF
TRBJ1-4 TRBD1 TRBV4-1 TGCGCCAGCAGCCAAAGGCCGACAGGGGGCCATGAAAAACTGTTTTTT CASSQRPTGGHEKLFF